The rows below give T cell receptor beta chains drawn from one sample of a study of blood T cell repertoires in COVID-19. Clones were read by immunoSEQ multiplex PCR, and TCRdb kept only the in-frame ones, dropping some. The table has some 45,000 clones, about 87% seen once; the top ten hold just over 15%. Source material: peripheral blood. These receptors came from a man between 60 and 70 years old with active COVID-19. The conserved cysteine and the conserved F or W are not part of the CDR3 here. D genes are given only for firm matches.

v_gene	d_gene	j_gene	CDR3aa
TRBV5-1	TRBD2	TRBJ2-7	ASSLEAGDRREY
TRBV28	.	TRBJ2-7	ASSLSAGTYEQY
TRBV7-6	.	TRBJ2-7	ASSAGPSYEQY
TRBV5-4	TRBD1	TRBJ1-6	ASSRGLSENSPLH
TRBV10-2	.	TRBJ1-5	ASRGGNQPQH
TRBV5-1	.	TRBJ2-2	ASSQVTGNTGELF
TRBV21-1	.	TRBJ2-3	ASSKGAETGEGTDTQY
TRBV2	.	TRBJ1-1	ASRTFMNTEAF
TRBV25-1	TRBD1	TRBJ1-1	ASSNTGDTEAF
TRBV4-2	.	TRBJ1-1	ASSPRSDGNTEAF
TRBV6-5	.	TRBJ1-6	ASSYSISEGSPLH
TRBV5-1	TRBD2	TRBJ2-5	ASSLLAGGFETQY
TRBV7-2	TRBD1	TRBJ2-3	ASTIPETGGPQY
TRBV5-5	.	TRBJ1-3	ASSLEGVGNTIY
TRBV11-3	.	TRBJ2-1	ASSQKAVAYNEQF
TRBV28	.	TRBJ2-4	AALMDGGSRLDKNIQY
TRBV11-3	.	TRBJ2-1	ASSYYREQF
TRBV7-9	.	TRBJ2-7	ASSLGQVSYEQY
TRBV5-6	TRBD2	TRBJ2-3	ASSLLAGAGGPDTQY
TRBV3-1/TRBV3-2	.	TRBJ1-5	ASSQDSTGQPQH
TRBV7-9	.	TRBJ1-2	ASSFWTDPYGYT
TRBV10-1	.	TRBJ1-2	ASSAPTGSNYGYT
TRBV28	TRBD1	TRBJ1-6	ASSPGQGRNSPLH
TRBV5-6	.	TRBJ1-6	ASSPTGLGNSPLH